Following are 16 T cell receptor beta chains from one sample sequenced in a study of shared clonotypes between healthy human individuals. Profiled with immunoSEQ multiplex PCR; TCRdb holds only in-frame clones, not every one. The sample includes roughly 2.1 million clones, 90% to 95% seen only once; the top ten take approximately 1.7%. Naive CD8 cells were CD45RO-negative, positively selected for CCR7, excluding terminally differentiated effector memory CD45RA+ cells. The sequencing input was naive CD8+ T cells from PBMCs. The receptors come from a man aged 18 to 29 in good health. Some clones in this sample may be carry-over from other donors' samples.

CDR3: CASSHERAGLNYGYTF. Written as DNA, the CDR3 is TGCGCCAGCAGCCACGAGCGGGCAGGGTTGAACTATGGCTACACCTTC. The J gene is TRBJ1-2, the V gene TRBV5-1; tentative D call: TRBD1 (5 bases). Trimming left V 4 bases short and J 2 bases short, with 18 bases between. The length of the CDR3 is 16 residues. The germline gives CDR1 SGHRS, CDR2 YFSETQ.

The chain employs TRBV5-6 and TRBJ2-2, with unresolved D. The length of the CDR3 is 15 residues. Germline values: CDR1 SGHDT, CDR2 YYEEEE. The V end was cut by 0 bases, the J end by 9 bases, with 15 bases between. DNA for the CDR3: TGTGCCAGCAGCTTGGGCAGAGGTTGGTTAAGGGAGCTGTTTTTT. Translation: CASSLGRGWLRELFF.

This clone was recorded only once. The chain employs TRBV28 and TRBJ2-7; 10 nucleotides match TRBD1. CDR1 is MDHEN and CDR2 is SYDVKM in the germline V gene. V lost 4 bases and J lost 3; bases outside the gene matches: 3. The CDR3 consists of 14 residues. In nucleotides, the CDR3 is TGTGCCAGCAGTTGGGACAGGGGTAGCTACGAGCAGTACTTC. Amino acid sequence: CASSWDRGSYEQYF. Full variable domain (missing parts from reference TRBV28 and TRBJ2-7): DVKVTQSSRYLVKRTGEKVFLECVQDMDHENMFWYRQDPGLGLRLIYFSYDVKMKEKGDIPEGYSVSREKKERFSLILESASTNQTSMYLCASSWDRGSYEQYFGPGTRLTVT.

CDR3 loop: CASSQTGTRTNNEQFF. The CDR3 nucleotides are TGTGCCAGCAGCCAAACCGGGACTAGGACGAACAATGAGCAGTTCTTC. This sequence joins TRBV7-6 and TRBJ2-1, with TRBD2 matching over 8 bases. CDR3 size: 16 residues. Unmatched junction bases numbered 11, after V lost 5 bases and J lost 5 bases. Germline assignment: CDR1 SGHVS and CDR2 FNYEAQ.

This clone has just one count. V gene TRBV2 combines with J gene TRBJ2-1; TRBD2 aligns across 7 bases. Trimming removed 4 bases from V and 4 bases from J; junction bases left unmatched: 7. CDR3 size: 15 residues. Looked up from germline, CDR1 is SNHLY and CDR2 is FYNNEI. The CDR3 loop reads CASSVGLAEYNEQFF. The CDR3 nucleotides are TGTGCCAGCAGTGTGGGGCTAGCGGAATACAATGAGCAGTTCTTC.

As to this clone: The sample holds other DNA sequences that translate to the same CDR3. The rearrangement joins TRBV6-5 to TRBJ2-6; D might be TRBD2 (5 bases). Trimming left V 6 bases short and J 0 bases short, with 6 bases between. Germline lookup yields CDR1 MNHEY and CDR2 SVGAGI. The CDR3 has 14 amino acids. DNA for the CDR3: TGTGCCAGCAGACGGGGCTCTGGGGCCAACGTCCTGACTTTC. As protein: CASRRGSGANVLTF.

The chain couples TRBV9 to TRBJ2-3, with 8 bases matching TRBD2. Germline lookup yields CDR1 SGDLS and CDR2 YYNGEE. The CDR3 spans 16 residues. V gave up 3 bases and J gave up 5 bases; unmatched junction bases: 11. CDR3 coding DNA: TGTGCCAGCAGCGCTCCGGGGGGGAAGATGAAAGATACGCAGTATTTT. It translates to CASSAPGGKMKDTQYF.

The chain links TRBV19 to TRBJ2-7, with TRBD2 matching 12 bases. The germline CDR1 and CDR2 sequences are LNHDA and SQIVND (reference sequence). J lost 7 bases, V lost 5 bases, and 3 bases had no gene match. The CDR3 has 13 amino acids. The CDR3 reads CASSVGLAGEQYF. CDR3 DNA: TGTGCCAGTAGTGTAGGACTAGCGGGGGAGCAGTACTTC.

The chain combines TRBV29-1 with TRBJ2-5; D is perhaps TRBD2 (6 bases). CDR3 length: 12 residues. The V gene's germline CDR1 is SQVTM and CDR2 ANQGSEA. The V gene lost 7 bases and the J gene lost 5 bases, with 14 bases spanning the gap. The CDR3 region has the DNA TGCAGCGCTGGCGGGGTTGAGGAGACCCAGTACTTC. Its translation: CSAGGVEETQYF.

The J gene is TRBJ2-5, the V gene TRBV27; 8 bases fit TRBD2. Per germline, CDR1 MNHEY and CDR2 SMNVEV (reference sequence). The CDR3 has 16 amino acids. The V segment lost 7 bases and the J segment 5 bases; nucleotides outside the gene matches: 15. CDR3 sequence reads: CASKTNGAGEAETQYF. The DNA for the CDR3 is TGTGCCAGCAAAACCAACGGAGCGGGAGAGGCGGAGACCCAGTACTTC.

Points on this clone: Other nucleotide sequences from this sample produce the same CDR3. This chain joins TRBV25-1 and TRBJ1-2; no firm D call. Germline V gene lookup returns CDR1 MGHDK and CDR2 SYGVNS. This CDR3 has 14 amino acids. Trimming took off 6 bases at V and 0 bases at J, with 11 bases between the two ends. The CDR3 nucleotides are TGTGCCAGCAGCGAGCCGGAAACTAACTATGGCTACACCTTC. Residues: CASSEPETNYGYTF.

This chain links TRBV4-3 with TRBJ1-3; possibly TRBD1 for D (5 bases). CDR3 length: 17 amino acids. Trimming removed 1 base at V and 2 bases at J, with 15 bases between. Germline V gene sequence: CDR1 LGHNA, CDR2 YSLEER. The CDR3 region is CASSQVFRGITGNTIYF. As DNA, the CDR3 is TGCGCCAGCAGCCAAGTTTTTCGGGGGATCACTGGAAACACCATATATTTT.

The rearrangement links TRBV27 to TRBJ2-5, with unresolved D. The germline gives CDR1 MNHEY, CDR2 SMNVEV (reference sequence). V was pared by 1 base and J by 0 bases, with 9 bases between. The CDR3 covers 15 residues. The CDR3 is CASSLWASYQETQYF. CDR3 DNA: TGTGCCAGCAGTTTATGGGCAAGTTACCAAGAGACCCAGTACTTC.

With regard to this clone: The same CDR3 also results from other DNA sequences found in this sample. J is TRBJ1-4 and V is TRBV27; TRBD1 aligns across 8 bases. V shed 2 bases, J shed 7 bases, and the junction held 3 bases outside the gene matches. Looked up from germline, CDR1 is MNHEY and CDR2 is SMNVEV (reference sequence). This CDR3 is 14 amino acids long. CDR3: CASSLQGAGEKLFF. The CDR3 DNA follows: TGTGCCAGCAGTTTACAGGGGGCGGGTGAAAAACTGTTTTTT.

The chain employs TRBV30 and TRBJ2-5; tentative D call: TRBD1 (6 bases). V gave up 0 bases and J gave up 5 bases, with 10 bases separating them. The CDR3 is 13 residues long. Germline-derived CDR1 and CDR2 are GTSNPN and SVGIG (reference sequence). The CDR3 here is CAWSVSGAETQYF. DNA of the CDR3: TGTGCCTGGAGTGTATCAGGGGCCGAGACCCAGTACTTC.

The genes are TRBV4-1 and TRBJ2-1; 8 bases match TRBD1. The germline gives CDR1 MGHRA, CDR2 YSYEKL. Trimming at V came to 1 base and at J to 6 bases, leaving 5 bases not matched to a gene. The CDR3 is made up of 15 amino acids. The CDR3 nucleotides are TGCGCCAGCAGCCAAGCAGGGGGCTGGCTCAATGAGCAGTTCTTC. Amino acid sequence: CASSQAGGWLNEQFF.